Presented here are 32 T cell receptor beta chains from one specimen sequenced in a study of molecular identifiers for immune sequencing clone quantification. One entry per CDR3 protein results from TCRdb running MiXCR on the PCR reads. The table lists around 100,000 distinct CDR3 sequences, less than 35% of them singletons, with approximately 9.8% in the top ten. The source material was naive CD8+ T cells from blood, with Jurkat cell RNA spiked in. Subset in this sample: FACS-sorted CD8+CD4-CCR7+CD45RA+ naive T cells. These receptors were taken from a human donor in good health. Some libraries in this study had Jurkat cell RNA spiked in.

About this clonotype itself: Relative to the germline gene, one junction end is altered; a read error may explain this. This chain links TRBV5-3 with TRBJ2-3; maybe TRBD1 (6 bases). TRBV5-3 falls under the ORF class, with uncertain function. The CDR3 spans 12 residues. In DNA form, the CDR3 reads TGTGCCAGCAGCTGGGGGCCAGATGCGCAGTATTTT. This encodes CASSWGPDAQYF.

On this clonotype: A read error may be the cause here, since a much bigger clone is one base away. This sequence joins TRBV28 and TRBJ2-6; D not resolved. Trimming shortened V by 7 bases and J by 4 bases, and 5 bases separated the two germline ends. The CDR3 has 12 residues. Per germline, CDR1 MDHEN and CDR2 SYDVKM. The CDR3 spells CASTLGANVLTF. CDR3 DNA: TGTGCCAGCACCCTGGGGGCCAACGTCCTGACTTTC. The variable domain in full, with the rest retrieved from reference TRBV28 and TRBJ2-6, is DVKVTQSSRYLVKRTGEKVFLECVQDMDHENMFWYRQDPGLGLRLIYFSYDVKMKEKGDIPEGYSVSREKKERFSLILESASTNQTSMYLCASTLGANVLTFGAGSRLTVL.

This clonotype was seen a few times. The V call is TRBV5-4, the J call TRBJ1-6; no clear D. Per germline, CDR1 SGHNT and CDR2 YYREEE (reference sequence). The CDR3 sequence is 14 residues long. V dropped 0 bases and J dropped 7 bases, with 8 bases sitting between them. DNA for the CDR3: TGTGCCAGCAGCTTGGGTACCTTGAATTCACCCCTCCACTTT. The encoded protein is CASSLGTLNSPLHF. The variable domain in full, completed from reference TRBV5-4 and TRBJ1-6, reads ETGVTQSPTHLIKTRGQQVTLRCSSQSGHNTVSWYQQALGQGPQFIFQYYREEENGRGNFPPRFSGLQFPNYSSELNVNALELDDSALYLCASSLGTLNSPLHFGNGTRLTVT.

Worth noting for this clonotype: This CDR3 fails to terminate in the conserved phenylalanine or tryptophan, so it likely reflects a read error. This chain uses TRBV7-2 with TRBJ1-1; D may be TRBD1 (5 bases). Trimming took 0 bases from V and 8 from J, leaving 7 bases between them. This CDR3 contains 12 residues. Germline V gives CDR1 SGHTA, CDR2 FQGNSA. CDR3 loop: CASSLAGTEAFS. CDR3 nucleotides: TGTGCCAGCAGCTTAGCTGGGACCGAAGCTTTCTCT.

This clonotype was observed many times. J is TRBJ2-3 and V is TRBV28, with TRBD1 as a possible D gene (5 bases). The germline V and J ends were trimmed by 7 bases and 2 bases, with 13 bases remaining between them. Germline values: CDR1 MDHEN, CDR2 SYDVKM. The CDR3 sequence is 14 residues long. As DNA, the CDR3 is TGTGCCAGCACCCAGGGCTCCTCCACAGATACGCAGTATTTT. The encoded protein is CASTQGSSTDTQYF.

The chain combines TRBV5-5 with TRBJ2-5; D not resolved. Looked up from germline, CDR1 is SGHKS and CDR2 is YYEKEE (reference sequence). The germline V and J ends were trimmed by 2 bases and 4 bases, with 15 bases remaining between them. The CDR3 has 15 amino acids. The CDR3 sequence is CASSFYYLGRETQYF. The CDR3 nucleotides read TGTGCCAGCAGCTTTTACTATTTGGGAAGAGAGACCCAGTACTTC.

This sequence joins TRBV29-1 and TRBJ2-5; the D is unclear. This CDR3 contains 16 residues. V lost 7 bases and J 1 base, leaving 22 bases between the germline ends. Germline V CDR1 and CDR2: SQVTM, ANQGSEA. The CDR3 DNA is TGCAGCGCCAAGATCTTGAGGAGATTTAGCCAAGAGACCCAGTACTTC. Its protein product is CSAKILRRFSQETQYF. The full variable domain, in which reference TRBV29-1 and TRBJ2-5 provide the parts outside the CDR3, is SAVISQKPSRDICQRGTSLTIQCQVDSQVTMMFWYRQQPGQSLTLIATANQGSEATYESGFVIDKFPISRPNLTFSTLTVSNMSPEDSSIYLCSAKILRRFSQETQYFGPGTRLLVL.

The V and J genes are TRBV12-3 or TRBV12-4 and TRBJ2-2; 12 bases fit TRBD2. The CDR3 is made up of 17 amino acids. The junction had 7 bases not matched to a gene; V was cut back by 5 bases and J by 3 bases. CDR3 protein: CASSPLGTSGYTGELFF. Written as DNA, the CDR3 is TGTGCCAGCAGTCCACTCGGGACTAGCGGGTACACCGGGGAGCTGTTTTTT.

The CDR3 nucleotides are TGCGCCAGCACCGCGGGGGGGGCGAATGAGCAGTTCTTC. Protein product: CASTAGGANEQFF. The gene calls are TRBV4-1 and TRBJ2-1, with 9 positions matching TRBD2. Germline values: CDR1 MGHRA, CDR2 YSYEKL. The J segment lost 7 bases and the V segment lost 7 bases, leaving 5 bases of the junction unmatched. The CDR3 spans 13 residues.

With respect to this clonotype: A read error is likely, as this CDR3 ends without the conserved phenylalanine or tryptophan. V gene TRBV6-2 or TRBV6-3 combines with J gene TRBJ1-1; D is unclear. V lost 10 bases, J lost 3 bases, and 15 bases lay in between. CDR1 is MNHEY and CDR2 is SVGEGT in the germline V gene. The CDR3 covers 13 residues. CDR3 nucleotides: TGTGCCAACCGCTTGACACCTTACACTGAAGCTTTCATT. Encoded protein: CANRLTPYTEAFI.

With regard to this clonotype: The junction shows a germline mismatch at one end, possibly a read error. This chain connects TRBV11-2 to TRBJ2-3, with 9 positions matching TRBD2. Germline assignment: CDR1 SGHAT and CDR2 FQNNGV. CDR3 size: 16 residues. CDR3 nucleotides: TGTACCAGCAGCTTAGATCTAGCGGGGAAGACAGATACGCAGTATTTT. It yields the protein CTSSLDLAGKTDTQYF.

The chain joins TRBV2 to TRBJ2-7; 7 bases align to TRBD1. Germline V gives CDR1 SNHLY, CDR2 FYNNEI. With 0 bases clipped from V and 3 bases from J, the junction kept 14 bases outside the gene matches. The CDR3 loop spans 18 amino acids. The CDR3 loop reads CASSEALLQGQLSYEQYF. The CDR3 DNA reads as TGTGCCAGCAGTGAAGCGCTCTTGCAGGGACAGCTGAGCTACGAGCAGTACTTC.

On this clonotype itself: One end of the junction does not line up with germline, which may come from a read error. The chain combines TRBV9 with TRBJ2-3, with D perhaps matching TRBD2 (6 bases). The CDR3 is made up of 15 amino acids. The germline CDR1 and CDR2 sequences are SGDLS and YYNGEE. CDR3 protein: CVSSVVADLTDTQYF. The CDR3 nucleotides read TGTGTCAGCAGCGTAGTAGCGGACCTCACAGATACGCAGTATTTT.

The V and J genes are TRBV4-1 and TRBJ2-1, with D unresolved. The CDR3 spans 14 residues. Germline CDR1 MGHRA, CDR2 YSYEKL. V shed 5 bases and J shed 3 bases, with 11 bases lying between them. CDR3 protein: CASSTQTGYNEQFF. The CDR3 bases are TGCGCCAGCAGCACACAGACCGGCTACAATGAGCAGTTCTTC.

This clonotype has a handful of counts. The rearrangement uses TRBV7-2 and TRBJ2-7; D is possibly TRBD1 (6 bases). Germline CDR1 SGHTA, CDR2 FQGNSA. This CDR3 spans 14 amino acids. Deletions cut 3 bases from V and 2 bases from J, with 11 bases between. CDR3 DNA: TGTGCCAGCAGCTTTTCAGGGGCCCCCTACGAGCAGTACTTC. Protein sequence: CASSFSGAPYEQYF.

Concerning this clonotype: A read error may account for a junction end that differs from germline. The chain carries TRBV5-3 and TRBJ2-7; 7 bases agree with TRBD1. TRBV5-3 is an ORF for which the function is uncertain. The CDR3 is 13 amino acids. CDR3 in DNA: TGTGCCAGCAGCTACGGACAGGCCAACGAGCAGTACTTC. Translated: CASSYGQANEQYF.

There are a few counts of this clonotype. The chain is built from TRBV6-5 and TRBJ2-7, with TRBD2 identical over 10 bases. This CDR3 comprises 15 residues. V was pared by 3 bases and J by 7 bases, with 9 bases of the junction left unmatched. The V gene's germline CDR1 is MNHEY and CDR2 SVGAGI. The CDR3 sequence is CASSYLAGGAKEQYF. DNA for the CDR3: TGTGCCAGCAGTTATTTAGCGGGAGGTGCGAAAGAGCAGTACTTC.

This clonotype appeared many times. The chain employs TRBV7-8 and TRBJ2-5; D gene unclear. V was pared by 5 bases and J by 1 base, with 8 bases between. Germline assignment: CDR1 SGHVS and CDR2 FQNEAQ. The CDR3 sequence is 13 residues long. Here the CDR3 reads CASSASVQETQYF. The DNA of the CDR3 is TGTGCCAGCAGCGCCTCGGTCCAAGAGACCCAGTACTTC. Supplemented by reference TRBV7-8 and TRBJ2-5, the full variable domain reads GAGVSQSPRYKVAKRGQDVALRCDPISGHVSLFWYQQALGQGPEFLTYFQNEAQLDKSGLPSDRFFAERPEGSVSTLKIQRTQQEDSAVYLCASSASVQETQYFGPGTRLLVL.

This clonotype was detected only a few times. The CDR3 loop is CSARGLAGGVNEQFF. DNA for the CDR3: TGCAGTGCTAGGGGTCTAGCGGGAGGAGTTAATGAGCAGTTCTTC. The V gene is TRBV20-1, the J gene TRBJ2-1; 11 nucleotides agree with TRBD2. The J segment lost 7 bases and the V segment lost 3 bases, leaving 8 bases of the junction unmatched. The length of the CDR3 is 15 residues. Per the germline V gene, CDR1 is DFQATT and CDR2 is SNEGSKA (reference sequence).

This clonotype was detected a few times. This rearrangement joins TRBV5-1 to TRBJ1-3; no clear D. The germline V and J ends were trimmed by 8 bases and 0 bases, with 15 bases remaining between them. This CDR3 is built from 15 residues. In germline, CDR1 is SGHRS, CDR2 YFSETQ. CDR3 sequence: CASSTASSSGNTIYF. The CDR3 bases are TGCGCCAGTTCGACGGCGTCAAGCTCTGGAAACACCATATATTTT.

This clonotype is a singleton in its sample. At one end, the junction sequence differs from germline, possibly due to a read error. V gene TRBV5-1 combines with J gene TRBJ2-5; no firm D call. The CDR3 is made up of 12 amino acids. CDR1 is SGHRS, CDR2 YFSETQ, per germline. The CDR3 coding sequence is TGCGCCAGCAGCGGGCATCAAGGGACCCAGTACTTC. Its translation: CASSGHQGTQYF. Full variable domain (outside the CDR3, taken from reference TRBV5-1 and TRBJ2-5): KAGVTQTPRYLIKTRGQQVTLSCSPISGHRSVSWYQQTPGQGLQFLFEYFSETQRNKGNFPGRFSGRQFSNSRSEMNVSTLELGDSALYLCASSGHQGTQYFGPGTRLLVL.

In its sample, this clonotype was seen a few times. The chain links TRBV29-1 to TRBJ2-7, with D possibly TRBD1 on 5 matching bases. V was shortened by 6 bases and J by 6 bases, with 21 bases between the two germline ends. CDR1 and CDR2 (germline): SQVTM, ANQGSEA. CDR3 length equals 14 residues. Here the CDR3 reads CSVLGGARPPEQYF. For the CDR3, the DNA is TGCAGCGTACTGGGTGGGGCCCGACCTCCCGAGCAGTACTTC.

The chain carries TRBV2 and TRBJ1-5; tentative D call: TRBD1 (6 bases). This CDR3 contains 17 residues. V was pared by 3 bases and J by 7 bases, with 22 bases between. CDR1 is SNHLY, CDR2 FYNNEI, per germline. Here the CDR3 DNA reads TGTGCCAGCAGTGAGTATTTACTAACAGGGAGGGAGCAGCCCCAGCATTTT. It codes for CASSEYLLTGREQPQHF. Based on the CDR3 plus reference TRBV2 and TRBJ1-5, the full variable domain is EPEVTQTPSHQVTQMGQEVILRCVPISNHLYFYWYRQILGQKVEFLVSFYNNEISEKSEIFDDQFSVERPDGSNFTLKIRSTKLEDSAMYFCASSEYLLTGREQPQHFGDGTRLSIL.

The genes are TRBV9 and TRBJ1-4; TRBD1 is a possible D gene (5 bases). The CDR3 runs 12 residues. The V gene lost 3 bases and the J gene lost 12 bases, with 12 bases spanning the gap. Germline lookup yields CDR1 SGDLS and CDR2 YYNGEE. CDR3 residues: CASSADPGQLFF. For the CDR3, the DNA is TGTGCCAGCAGCGCCGATCCGGGACAACTGTTTTTT.

The CDR3 reads CASSPLAGGEETQYF. The CDR3 DNA follows: TGTGCCAGCAGCCCACTAGCGGGAGGGGAAGAGACCCAGTACTTC. This chain connects TRBV4-2 to TRBJ2-5, with 13 positions matching TRBD2. The CDR3 consists of 15 residues. The germline CDR1 and CDR2 sequences are LGHNA and YNFKEQ. V lost 4 bases to trimming and J lost 3 bases; unmatched junction nucleotides: 2.

This clonotype has at least ten counts. V and J are TRBV12-3 or TRBV12-4 and TRBJ2-3; 7 nucleotides line up with TRBD2. The CDR3 runs 13 residues. V lost 3 bases to trimming and J lost 4 bases; unmatched junction nucleotides: 1. CDR3 region: CASSFAGADTQYF. Here the CDR3 DNA reads TGTGCCAGCAGTTTCGCGGGGGCAGATACGCAGTATTTT.

This clonotype has a handful of counts. This chain links TRBV19 with TRBJ1-1; the D gene is possibly TRBD1 (5 bases). V lost 5 bases and J 1 base, leaving 5 bases between the germline ends. This CDR3 comprises 12 residues. Germline V gene sequence: CDR1 LNHDA, CDR2 SQIVND (reference sequence). The CDR3 protein is CASSDRNTEAFF. As DNA, the CDR3 is TGTGCCAGTAGTGACAGGAACACTGAAGCTTTCTTT.

The sample holds a few counts of this clonotype. V and J are TRBV27 and TRBJ2-7; D gene uncertain. The germline CDR1 and CDR2 sequences are MNHEY and SMNVEV (reference sequence). There are 12 residues in the CDR3. Trimming pared 4 bases from V and 7 bases from J, leaving 11 bases between. The CDR3 here is CASSSRLREQYF. Here the CDR3 DNA reads TGTGCCAGCAGTTCCAGGTTGAGGGAGCAGTACTTC.

This clonotype was found a few times. CDR3 DNA sequence: TGTGCCAGCAGTTACCCGGGACGAGACGAGCAGTACTTC. Protein product: CASSYPGRDEQYF. The V and J genes are TRBV6-6 and TRBJ2-7; D may be TRBD1 or TRBD2 (5 bases each). Trimming took 2 bases from V and 5 from J, leaving 10 bases between them. The germline gives CDR1 MNHNY, CDR2 SVGAGI (reference sequence). This CDR3 contains 13 residues.

This chain uses TRBV7-2 with TRBJ2-1; D ambiguous. Per germline, CDR1 SGHTA and CDR2 FQGNSA. This CDR3 contains 13 residues. V was clipped by 1 base and J by 6 bases, with 7 bases between them. CDR3 sequence reads: CASSLVEINEQFF. CDR3 sequence (DNA): TGTGCCAGCAGCTTAGTGGAAATCAATGAGCAGTTCTTC.

Many counts were recorded for this clonotype. In DNA, the CDR3 is TGCGCCAGCAGCTTGGTTGGTGAAGCTTTCTTT. This sequence encodes CASSLVGEAFF. The chain joins TRBV5-1 to TRBJ1-1; D remains unclear. Germline values: CDR1 SGHRS, CDR2 YFSETQ. V lost 0 bases to trimming and J lost 7 bases, with 4 bases between them. This CDR3 comprises 11 residues.

In its sample, this clonotype was seen a few times. The V and J genes are TRBV20-1 and TRBJ2-6; 9 positions agree with TRBD1. The trim removed 0 bases at V and 0 bases at J, leaving 6 bases unmatched. The germline V gene encodes CDR1 DFQATT and CDR2 SNEGSKA (reference sequence). The CDR3 has 18 residues. The DNA for the CDR3 is TGCAGTGCTAGAGAGCAGGGACAGGGAGGCTCTGGGGCCAACGTCCTGACTTTC. Its translation: CSAREQGQGGSGANVLTF.